This T cell receptor beta chain stems from a study of cytomegalovirus exposure and HLA in healthy donors. Study as a whole: Ancestry clustering placed about 80% of some 400 genotyped donors in the Caucasian-associated cluster. Findings and caveats of the study: Most observed TCR sequences were rare, whereas some public TCRs were detected in many donors. Researchers reported that three CMV-associated chains were confirmed in vitro as CMV antigen-specific. In a later analysis, DRB1 alleles had the most associated TCRs; HLA-C alleles the fewest.

The germline gives CDR1 LGHNA, CDR2 YSLEER. This CDR3 spans 14 amino acids. V was pared by 4 bases and J by 3 bases, with 6 bases of the junction left unmatched. This clone was seen only once. What it binds is not known. PCR amplification relied on 60 Vbeta primers (plus 13 Jbeta primers). Method: immunoSEQ multiplex PCR; TCRdb's copy keeps in-frame clones and lacks some. The profile shows around 140,000 clones, roughly 85% of them singletons. This chain joins TRBV4-3 and TRBJ2-7; 7 nucleotides align to TRBD1. The TCR was taken from a man in his forties or fifties in good health and CMV-seronegative. The specimen was PBMCs. CDR3 region: CASSPDREGYEQYF. CDR3 bases: TGCGCCAGCAGCCCAGACAGGGAAGGCTACGAGCAGTACTTC.